These 9 T cell receptor beta chains originate from one sample sequenced in a study of graft-versus-host responses after intestinal transplantation. Their antigens remain unidentified. Sequenced by immunoSEQ multiplex PCR; TCRdb stores in-frame clones only, minus some. The sample lists roughly 100,000 clones, about 90% occurring once. The sequenced sample was unstimulated CD4+ T cells sorted from spleen or lymph node cells, obtained before intestinal transplant. Receptors originate from a human donor who received an intestinal transplant.

V usage is TRBV4-1 and J usage is TRBJ1-4; D remains unclear. The length of the CDR3 is 15 residues. Germline CDR1 is MGHRA and CDR2 is YSYEKL. Trimming stripped 8 bases from V and 6 bases from J, with 19 bases between. CDR3: CASRDVGKRDEKLFF. DNA of the CDR3: TGCGCCAGCCGGGATGTGGGGAAACGTGATGAAAAACTGTTTTTT.

The chain carries TRBV6-1 and TRBJ2-3; 7 nucleotides agree with TRBD2. This CDR3 is built from 19 residues. Germline lookup yields CDR1 MNHNS and CDR2 SASEGT. The ends lost 5 bases at V and 1 base at J; junction bases unmatched: 18. CDR3 bases: TGTGCCAGCAGTCAAGGATGGGGACTTGGTACTAGCGGCACAGATACGCAGTATTTT. This encodes CASSQGWGLGTSGTDTQYF.

The chain recombines TRBV10-3 with TRBJ2-3; D perhaps matches TRBD1 (6 bases). The V gene's germline CDR1 is ENHRY and CDR2 SYGVKD. The CDR3 covers 16 residues. V lost 8 bases to trimming and J lost 3 bases, with 21 bases between them. CDR3 amino acids: CAIQGDPGVSTDTQYF. As DNA, the CDR3 is TGTGCCATCCAAGGCGACCCAGGGGTATCGACAGATACGCAGTATTTT.

The rearrangement joins TRBV5-1 to TRBJ2-5, with D tentatively TRBD2 (5 bases). The J call is in doubt because the DNA end fits TRBJ2-7 better. Looked up from germline, CDR1 is SGHRS and CDR2 is YFSETQ. The CDR3 runs to 14 residues. The DNA for the CDR3 is TGCGCCAGCAGCTTGGGAGGGTCCGCCTACGAGCAGTACTTC. It specifies CASSLGGSAYEQYF.

CDR3 amino acids: CASSAPGLAGLETQYF. The CDR3 DNA sequence: TGTGCCAGCAGCGCCCCGGGACTAGCGGGATTGGAGACCCAGTACTTC. The genes are TRBV9 and TRBJ2-5, with TRBD2 matching 13 bases. Germline CDR1 reads SGDLS; CDR2 reads YYNGEE. The CDR3 runs 16 residues. The trim removed 3 bases at V and 5 bases at J, leaving 7 bases unmatched.

The chain links TRBV2 to TRBJ2-6; D gene unclear. The V and J ends lost 3 bases and 4 bases respectively, with 7 bases between them. In germline, CDR1 is SNHLY, CDR2 FYNNEI. The CDR3 runs 14 residues. Here the CDR3 reads CASSEFTGANVLTF. The CDR3 nucleotides read TGTGCCAGCAGTGAGTTCACCGGGGCCAACGTCCTGACTTTC.

A word on this clone: The germline gene is not matched at one end of the junction; a read error may be the cause. The chain couples TRBV5-1 to TRBJ2-6, with D possibly TRBD1 on 5 matching bases. Germline assignment: CDR1 SGHRS and CDR2 YFSETQ. This CDR3 comprises 17 residues. CDR3 residues: CAGSLEGETAGANVLTF. In DNA form, the CDR3 reads TGCGCCGGCAGCCTGGAAGGGGAAACCGCTGGGGCCAACGTCCTGACTTTC.

This clone was observed a handful of times. CDR3 in amino acids: CASSWRGARGNTIYF. In nucleotides, the CDR3 is TGTGCCAGCAGTTGGAGGGGGGCGCGAGGAAACACCATATATTTT. This rearrangement joins TRBV27 to TRBJ1-3, with a possible D match to TRBD1 (6 bases). The CDR3 is made up of 15 amino acids. From germline, CDR1 is MNHEY and CDR2 SMNVEV (reference sequence). Trimming left V 4 bases short and J 4 bases short, with 14 bases between.

The V call is TRBV6-5, the J call TRBJ2-7; TRBD2 aligns across 10 bases. Germline V gives CDR1 MNHEY, CDR2 SVGAGI. The CDR3 spans 14 residues. The J segment lost 6 bases and the V segment lost 2 bases, leaving 4 bases of the junction unmatched. The CDR3 sequence: CASSYRPSGSEQYF. The CDR3 bases are TGTGCCAGCAGTTACAGGCCTAGCGGGAGCGAGCAGTACTTC.